This record covers a single T cell receptor (beta chain). Antigen: not known. Patients had resection in Japan or China between about 2014 and 2018. Nucleic acids came from premalignant or tumor cells enriched by macro-dissection. This sample was taken from a study of immune evolution from preneoplasia to lung adenocarcinoma. Sequencing used immunoSEQ multiplex PCR; TCRdb keeps in-frame clones, though not all of them. This sample has 9,500 to 12,000 clones, with 86% found just once. The study's findings and limits: Top clone share appeared to fall from AAH through AIS, MIA, adenocarcinoma.

CDR3 length equals 18 residues. Germline CDR1 and CDR2: SEHNR and FQNEAQ (reference sequence). J was trimmed by 3 bases and V by 5 bases; bases with no gene match: 15. The sequencing sample was made of FFPE invasive lung adenocarcinoma tissue. The receptor was isolated from a person aged 70 to 79 with invasive lung adenocarcinoma. V gene TRBV7-9 combines with J gene TRBJ1-1, with 10 positions matching TRBD1. CDR3 coding DNA: TGTGCCAGCAGCCAGACCCGGGACAGGGGCGTTCGAGACACTGAAGCTTTCTTT. Encoded protein: CASSQTRDRGVRDTEAFF.